What follows are 15 T cell receptor beta chains derived from one specimen sequenced in a study of blood T cell repertoires in COVID-19. Some clones are missing from TCRdb's copy, which holds only in-frame ones; the method was immunoSEQ multiplex PCR. The table records some 150,000 clones, 87% of them present only once. The sample was peripheral blood. Receptors originate from a man aged 45-65 years who had recovered from COVID-19.

The chain recombines TRBV6-2 or TRBV6-3 with TRBJ2-1; the match to TRBD2 covers 11 bases. Germline values: CDR1 MNHEY, CDR2 SVGEGT. V dropped 6 bases and J dropped 7; count of bases not matched to a gene: 11. This CDR3 is 16 amino acids long. This CDR3 is CASSPSTSGGFNEQFF. CDR3 bases: TGTGCCAGCAGCCCTAGTACTAGCGGGGGCTTTAATGAGCAGTTCTTC.

This chain links TRBV5-6 with TRBJ2-1; 12 bases are shared with TRBD2. In germline, CDR1 is SGHDT, CDR2 YYEEEE. The CDR3 consists of 17 residues. Losses at the gene ends were 3 bases for V and 0 bases for J; bases not matched to a gene: 4. Here the CDR3 reads CASSWGLAGYSYNEQFF. CDR3 nucleotide sequence: TGTGCCAGCAGCTGGGGACTAGCGGGCTACTCCTACAATGAGCAGTTCTTC.

This chain links TRBV19 with TRBJ2-3, with 12 nucleotides matching TRBD1. V lost 6 bases, J lost 6 bases, and 1 base stayed unmatched. The germline gives CDR1 LNHDA, CDR2 SQIVND (reference sequence). The CDR3 has 13 residues. CDR3 sequence: CASRGQGADTQYF. In DNA form, the CDR3 reads TGTGCCAGTAGGGGACAGGGGGCGGATACGCAGTATTTT.

CDR3 amino acids: CAWSVGAYGYTF. The DNA of the CDR3 is TGTGCCTGGAGTGTGGGGGCTTATGGCTACACCTTC. The rearrangement joins TRBV30 to TRBJ1-2, with D tentatively TRBD1 (6 bases). The CDR3 is 12 residues long. With 0 bases removed from V and 5 bases from J, the gap between germline ends came to 7 bases. Looked up from germline, CDR1 is GTSNPN and CDR2 is SVGIG (reference sequence).

This clone was found a few times. V gene TRBV4-1 combines with J gene TRBJ1-2; D not certain. Trimming took 0 bases from V and 2 from J, leaving 7 bases between them. This CDR3 spans 14 amino acids. Germline V gene data show CDR1 as MGHRA and CDR2 as YSYEKL. The DNA for the CDR3 is TGCGCCAGCAGCCAAGATGCGGGAAACTATGGCTACACCTTC. It is translated as CASSQDAGNYGYTF.

The rearrangement uses TRBV4-3 and TRBJ2-3, with 7 bases matching TRBD1. The CDR3 contains 14 residues. V lost 0 bases and J lost 9; bases outside the gene matches: 6. Germline loops: CDR1 LGHNA, CDR2 YSLEER. In DNA, the CDR3 is TGCGCCAGCAGCCAAGAGCAACAGGGGTACACGCAGTATTTT. Protein sequence: CASSQEQQGYTQYF.

This CDR3 is CASRAQGAATEAFF. CDR3 DNA sequence: TGCGCCAGCAGAGCCCAGGGGGCCGCCACTGAAGCTTTCTTT. The rearrangement joins TRBV5-1 to TRBJ1-1, with 8 bases matching TRBD1. After removal of 5 bases from V and 4 bases from J, the junction contained 7 bases not matched to a gene. Germline assignment: CDR1 SGHRS and CDR2 YFSETQ. This CDR3 is 14 amino acids long. The entire variable domain, with the rest obtained from reference TRBV5-1 and TRBJ1-1, is as follows: KAGVTQTPRYLIKTRGQQVTLSCSPISGHRSVSWYQQTPGQGLQFLFEYFSETQRNKGNFPGRFSGRQFSNSRSEMNVSTLELGDSALYLCASRAQGAATEAFFGQGTRLTVV.

This clone was detected a few times. V and J are TRBV5-4 and TRBJ1-2, with TRBD1 as a possible D gene (6 bases). The CDR3 is 14 residues long. Per germline, CDR1 SGHNT and CDR2 YYREEE (reference sequence). V lost 4 bases, J lost 4 bases, and 14 bases lay in between. The chain's CDR3 is CASSVVTGSYGYTF. CDR3 nucleotide sequence: TGTGCCAGCAGCGTGGTTACAGGGTCCTATGGCTACACCTTC.

The rearrangement uses TRBV5-6 and TRBJ2-5; D call uncertain. Germline assignment: CDR1 SGHDT and CDR2 YYEEEE. V lost 5 bases to trimming and J lost 0 bases, with 8 bases between them. The CDR3 runs to 13 residues. The CDR3 reads CASSPQYQETQYF. CDR3 coding DNA: TGTGCCAGCAGTCCCCAATACCAAGAGACCCAGTACTTC.

This chain joins TRBV5-4 and TRBJ1-2; perhaps TRBD1 as D (6 bases). From germline, CDR1 is SGHNT and CDR2 YYREEE (reference sequence). This CDR3 region has 13 residues. Between the trimmed V and J ends, which lost 0 bases and 4 bases, there was a span of 7 bases. Here the CDR3 DNA reads TGTGCCAGCAGCTTGGGACAGGTCTATGGCTACACCTTC. Its protein is CASSLGQVYGYTF. Looking up the rest from reference TRBV5-4 and TRBJ1-2 gives the full variable domain: ETGVTQSPTHLIKTRGQQVTLRCSSQSGHNTVSWYQQALGQGPQFIFQYYREEENGRGNFPPRFSGLQFPNYSSELNVNALELDDSALYLCASSLGQVYGYTFGSGTRLTVV.

In DNA form, the CDR3 reads TGCGCCAGCAGCTTGGGGCGGGGCTACAATGAGCAGTTCTTC. Translation gives CASSLGRGYNEQFF. V usage is TRBV5-1 and J usage is TRBJ2-1; perhaps TRBD2 as D (6 bases). There are 14 residues in the CDR3. CDR1 is SGHRS and CDR2 is YFSETQ in the germline V gene. Trimming pared 0 bases from V and 3 bases from J, leaving 7 bases between.

Written as DNA, the CDR3 is TGCAGCGTTACAGGACAGGGGCACTATGGCTACACCTTC. As protein: CSVTGQGHYGYTF. V and J are TRBV29-1 and TRBJ1-2; 9 positions match TRBD1. The germline CDR1 and CDR2 sequences are SQVTM and ANQGSEA. J was trimmed by 3 bases and V by 5 bases; bases with no gene match: 4. The CDR3 covers 13 residues.

V gene TRBV7-6 combines with J gene TRBJ2-7; D may be TRBD2 (5 bases). Germline V gene lookup returns CDR1 SGHVS and CDR2 FNYEAQ. The CDR3 extends over 12 amino acids. V was pared by 3 bases and J by 6 bases, with 9 bases between. CDR3 sequence (DNA): TGTGCCAGCAGCTTGTGGGGAGCCGAGCAGTACTTC. It yields the protein CASSLWGAEQYF.

The chain combines TRBV7-2 with TRBJ1-1; 9 bases align to TRBD1. This CDR3 spans 17 amino acids. V gave up 4 bases and J gave up 2 bases; unmatched junction bases: 11. Germline lookup yields CDR1 SGHTA and CDR2 FQGNSA. This CDR3 reads CASSSYGAGQGNTEAFF. In DNA, the CDR3 is TGTGCCAGCAGCTCGTACGGTGCGGGACAGGGCAACACTGAAGCTTTCTTT.

This chain joins TRBV2 and TRBJ2-7, with D possibly matching TRBD2 (6 bases). This CDR3 comprises 15 residues. V was trimmed by 2 bases and J by 2 bases, leaving 13 bases between them. Germline CDR1 is SNHLY and CDR2 is FYNNEI. CDR3 sequence (DNA): TGTGCCAGCAGTGAAATGGGGACTGGAACCTACGAGCAGTACTTC. Amino acid sequence: CASSEMGTGTYEQYF.